These 21 T cell receptor beta chains were all obtained from the same sample, sequenced in a study of cytomegalovirus exposure and HLA in healthy donors. The PCR used 60 Vbeta and 13 Jbeta primers. Assay: immunoSEQ multiplex PCR; the TCRdb copy retains only in-frame clones and omits some. There are fewer than 250,000 clones in the sample; 80% to 90% occur only once, and 2.9% lies in the top ten. Sequenced: PBMCs. The receptors stem from a man aged 30 to 45 in good health and CMV-seronegative.

The rearrangement links TRBV6-5 to TRBJ2-2; TRBD1 might be the D (6 bases). This CDR3 contains 12 residues. The germline V gene encodes CDR1 MNHEY and CDR2 SVGAGI. Trimming removed 5 bases at V and 10 bases at J, with 11 bases between. The CDR3 reads CASSQGHLELFF. CDR3 nucleotide sequence: TGTGCCAGCAGTCAGGGGCACTTGGAGCTGTTTTTT.

The J gene is TRBJ1-2, the V gene TRBV27; D might be TRBD1 (6 bases). The germline V and J ends were trimmed by 5 bases and 8 bases, with 18 bases remaining between them. Germline CDR1 reads MNHEY; CDR2 reads SMNVEV (reference sequence). The CDR3 loop spans 14 amino acids. CDR3 sequence: CASSPHRDPQGYTF. CDR3 DNA sequence: TGTGCCAGCAGTCCCCACAGGGACCCTCAGGGCTACACCTTC.

Here the CDR3 reads CASSKQGNNEKLFF. The CDR3 DNA reads TGTGCCAGCAGCAAACAGGGCAATAATGAAAAACTGTTTTTT. The chain combines TRBV7-9 with TRBJ1-4; TRBD1 might be the D (6 bases). Germline loops: CDR1 SEHNR, CDR2 FQNEAQ (reference sequence). Trimming shortened V by 5 bases and J by 4 bases, and 11 bases separated the two germline ends. The CDR3 sequence is 14 residues long.

This chain connects TRBV28 to TRBJ2-1; 7 bases match TRBD2. This CDR3 contains 14 residues. Germline V gene lookup returns CDR1 MDHEN and CDR2 SYDVKM. V trimming: 2 bases; J trimming: 3 bases; junction bases outside the gene matches: 1. CDR3 DNA sequence: TGTGCCAGCAGTTTAGGCGGGGGCTACAATGAGCAGTTCTTC. It encodes CASSLGGGYNEQFF.

CDR3 DNA: TGCGCCAGCAGCCAAGATGAGGGGGGGTTCACAGATACGCAGTATTTT. Translating it yields CASSQDEGGFTDTQYF. V is TRBV4-1 and J is TRBJ2-3; possible D gene TRBD2, 7 bases. Trimming removed 0 bases at V and 2 bases at J, with 12 bases between. Germline loops: CDR1 MGHRA, CDR2 YSYEKL. This CDR3 spans 16 amino acids.

V usage is TRBV27 and J usage is TRBJ2-2; D may be TRBD1 (5 bases). The CDR3 contains 14 residues. Germline V gene data show CDR1 as MNHEY and CDR2 as SMNVEV (reference sequence). The ends were cut back, 8 bases at V and 7 bases at J, with 17 bases in the middle. The CDR3 region has the DNA TGTGCCAGCCGAATGACAGTTGCCATCGGGGAGCTGTTTTTT. Protein product: CASRMTVAIGELFF.

The V and J genes are TRBV4-2 and TRBJ1-4; 8 positions agree with TRBD1. This CDR3 region has 16 residues. Per germline, CDR1 LGHNA and CDR2 YNFKEQ. With 1 base clipped from V and 7 bases from J, the junction kept 8 bases outside the gene matches. The CDR3: CASSQVLDREAEKLFF. Here the CDR3 DNA reads TGTGCCAGCAGCCAAGTGTTGGACAGGGAGGCTGAAAAACTGTTTTTT.

Worth noting for this clone: One end of the junction varies from germline; a read error may be responsible. The V call is TRBV7-9, the J call TRBJ2-1; D remains ambiguous. Germline CDR1 and CDR2: SEHNR and FQNEAQ (reference sequence). This CDR3 is 12 amino acids long. As DNA, the CDR3 is TGTTCCAGCAGCTTACTTGGCTCTGAGCAGTTCTTC. This gives the protein CSSSLLGSEQFF.

V and J are TRBV19 and TRBJ1-5; TRBD1 aligns across 11 bases. The length of the CDR3 is 16 residues. Losses at the gene ends were 8 bases for V and 4 bases for J; bases not matched to a gene: 10. Germline values: CDR1 LNHDA, CDR2 SQIVND (reference sequence). CDR3 bases: TGTGCCAGTCTCCAAAGGGGACAGGGGGTTAATCAGCCCCAGCATTTT. It is translated as CASLQRGQGVNQPQHF.

The rearrangement links TRBV5-4 to TRBJ1-1; D possibly corresponds to TRBD1 (5 bases). The CDR3 totals 12 residues. The germline CDR1 and CDR2 sequences are SGHNT and YYREEE (reference sequence). The V end lost 4 bases, the J end lost 11 bases, and 15 bases lay between the germline ends. The CDR3 protein is CASSPSPGEAFF. CDR3 coding DNA: TGTGCCAGCAGCCCAAGTCCGGGGGAGGCTTTCTTT.

The chain links TRBV7-9 to TRBJ1-1, with D perhaps matching TRBD1 (6 bases). Trimming took off 1 base at V and 1 base at J, with 10 bases between the two ends. The CDR3 contains 15 residues. Germline lookup yields CDR1 SEHNR and CDR2 FQNEAQ (reference sequence). Written as DNA, the CDR3 is TGTGCCAGCAGCTTAGGGCAGGGGAAGAACACTGAAGCTTTCTTT. Protein: CASSLGQGKNTEAFF.

Only one count was recorded for this clone. The rearrangement uses TRBV7-9 and TRBJ1-2, with D possibly matching TRBD1 (6 bases). Trimming stripped 5 bases from V and 3 bases from J, with 19 bases between. The CDR3 length is 16 residues. The germline V gene has CDR1 SEHNR and CDR2 FQNEAQ (reference sequence). CDR3 in amino acids: CASSALIGRGHYGYTF. CDR3 DNA sequence: TGTGCCAGCAGCGCCCTTATTGGCAGGGGCCACTATGGCTACACCTTC. The full variable domain, with the rest looked up from reference TRBV7-9 and TRBJ1-2, is DTGVSQNPRHKITKRGQNVTFRCDPISEHNRLYWYRQTLGQGPEFLTYFQNEAQLEKSRLLSDRFSAERPKGSFSTLEIQRTEQGDSAMYLCASSALIGRGHYGYTFGSGTRLTVV.

J is TRBJ2-7 and V is TRBV7-3; 7 nucleotides match TRBD2. From germline, CDR1 is SGHTA and CDR2 FQGTGA. CDR3 length equals 15 residues. With V trimmed by 2 bases and J by 2 bases, 6 bases remained unmatched. CDR3 sequence reads: CASSLGQGLPYEQYF. The CDR3 DNA is TGTGCCAGCAGCTTAGGGCAGGGACTACCCTACGAGCAGTACTTC.

This clone was detected only a few times. The chain uses TRBV6-6 and TRBJ2-1; 7 bases fit TRBD2. CDR1 and CDR2 from the germline V gene are MNHNY and SVGAGI (reference sequence). The ends lost 10 bases at V and 4 bases at J; junction bases unmatched: 10. CDR3 length equals 14 residues. CDR3 region: CATSERGSYNEQFF. Here the CDR3 DNA reads TGTGCCACCTCCGAGCGGGGATCTTACAATGAGCAGTTCTTC.

This clone was observed once. This rearrangement joins TRBV5-4 to TRBJ2-3; tentatively, D is TRBD1 (5 bases). Germline V lookup: CDR1 SGHNT, CDR2 YYREEE (reference sequence). Trimming shortened V by 2 bases and J by 0 bases, and 13 bases separated the two germline ends. The CDR3 contains 16 residues. The CDR3 is CASSFPPAGSTDTQYF. For the CDR3, the DNA is TGTGCCAGCAGCTTCCCCCCGGCAGGGAGCACAGATACGCAGTATTTT.

The chain joins TRBV9 to TRBJ2-7, with a tentative D call TRBD1 (6 bases). CDR3 length: 15 residues. Germline-derived CDR1 and CDR2 are SGDLS and YYNGEE. V lost 4 bases and J lost 1, with 15 bases in between. The CDR3 loop reads CASSILRDISYEQYF. In DNA form, the CDR3 reads TGTGCCAGCAGCATACTCCGGGACATATCCTACGAGCAGTACTTC. Full variable domain (remainder filled in from reference TRBV9 and TRBJ2-7): DSGVTQTPKHLITATGQRVTLRCSPRSGDLSVYWYQQSLDQGLQFLIQYYNGEERAKGNILERFSAQQFPDLHSELNLSSLELGDSALYFCASSILRDISYEQYFGPGTRLTVT.

The genes are TRBV9 and TRBJ2-3, with TRBD2 matching 11 bases. Germline trimming cut 0 bases from V and 6 bases from J; bases unmatched to any gene: 3. Per germline, CDR1 SGDLS and CDR2 YYNGEE. The CDR3 is made up of 15 amino acids. The CDR3 DNA sequence: TGTGCCAGCAGCGTAGAGGCTAGCGGGGGGGATACGCAGTATTTT. Protein product: CASSVEASGGDTQYF.

The chain is built from TRBV7-6 and TRBJ2-7; TRBD2 matches at 8 bases. The V segment lost 5 bases and the J segment 4 bases; nucleotides outside the gene matches: 10. This CDR3 comprises 15 residues. The germline V gene has CDR1 SGHVS and CDR2 FNYEAQ. As DNA, the CDR3 is TGTGCCAGCAGCGCGGGAGCGGGGGCCTTATACGAGCAGTACTTC. It yields the protein CASSAGAGALYEQYF. Variable domain in full (rest from reference TRBV7-6 and TRBJ2-7): GAGVSQSPRYKVTKRGQDVALRCDPISGHVSLYWYRQALGQGPEFLTYFNYEAQQDKSGLPNDRFSAERPEGSISTLTIQRTEQRDSAMYRCASSAGAGALYEQYFGPGTRLTVT.

V gene TRBV9 combines with J gene TRBJ2-5; 9 positions match TRBD1. The DNA end is a closer match to TRBJ2-7, so the J assignment may be wrong. This CDR3 region has 14 residues. The germline gives CDR1 SGDLS, CDR2 YYNGEE. The CDR3 here is CASSVGTGDYEQYF. CDR3 coding DNA: TGTGCCAGCAGCGTAGGGACAGGGGACTACGAGCAGTACTTC.

The rearrangement uses TRBV19 and TRBJ2-5, with TRBD2 identical over 9 bases. Germline assignment: CDR1 LNHDA and CDR2 SQIVND (reference sequence). V shed 2 bases, J shed 4 bases, and the junction held 14 bases outside the gene matches. There are 18 residues in the CDR3. The CDR3 DNA sequence: TGTGCCAGTAGTATAAGGGTTGTCGGCGGGGGGGCCGTAGAGACCCAGTACTTC. Amino acids: CASSIRVVGGGAVETQYF.

This clone has a single count. The chain couples TRBV5-1 to TRBJ2-3, with TRBD2 as a possible D gene (7 bases). The V and J ends lost 1 base and 0 bases respectively, with 12 bases between them. The CDR3 runs 16 residues. Germline CDR1 and CDR2: SGHRS and YFSETQ. Here the CDR3 DNA reads TGCGCCAGCAGCTTGAGGGAGGGACACAGCACAGATACGCAGTATTTT. It yields the protein CASSLREGHSTDTQYF.